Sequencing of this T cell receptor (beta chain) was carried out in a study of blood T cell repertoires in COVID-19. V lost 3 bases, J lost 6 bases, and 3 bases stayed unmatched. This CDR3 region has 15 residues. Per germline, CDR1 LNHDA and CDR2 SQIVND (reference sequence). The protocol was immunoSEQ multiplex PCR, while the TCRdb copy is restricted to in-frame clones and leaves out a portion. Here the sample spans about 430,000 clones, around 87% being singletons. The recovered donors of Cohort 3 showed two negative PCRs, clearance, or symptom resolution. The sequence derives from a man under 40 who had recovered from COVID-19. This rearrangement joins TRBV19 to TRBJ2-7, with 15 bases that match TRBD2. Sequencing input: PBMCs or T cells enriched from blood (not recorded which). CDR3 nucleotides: TGTGCCAGTAGTATGAGGGGACTAGCGGGAGGCGAGCAGTACTTC. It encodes CASSMRGLAGGEQYF. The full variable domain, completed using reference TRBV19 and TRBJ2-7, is DGGITQSPKYLFRKEGQNVTLSCEQNLNHDAMYWYRQDPGQGLRLIYYSQIVNDFQKGDIAEGYSVSREKKESFPLTVTSAQKNPTAFYLCASSMRGLAGGEQYFGPGTRLTVT.